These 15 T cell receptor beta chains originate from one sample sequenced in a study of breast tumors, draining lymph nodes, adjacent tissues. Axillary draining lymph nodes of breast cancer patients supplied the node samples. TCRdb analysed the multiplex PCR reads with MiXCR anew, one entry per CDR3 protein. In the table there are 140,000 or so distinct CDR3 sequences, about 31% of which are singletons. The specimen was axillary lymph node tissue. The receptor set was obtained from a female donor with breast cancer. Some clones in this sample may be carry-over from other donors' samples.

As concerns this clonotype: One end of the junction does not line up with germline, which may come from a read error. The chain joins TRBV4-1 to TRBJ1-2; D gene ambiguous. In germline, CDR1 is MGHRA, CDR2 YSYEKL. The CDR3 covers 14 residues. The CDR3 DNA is TGCGCCAGCAGCCAAGTTGCCGGGCTCTATAGCTACACCTTC. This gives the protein CASSQVAGLYSYTF.

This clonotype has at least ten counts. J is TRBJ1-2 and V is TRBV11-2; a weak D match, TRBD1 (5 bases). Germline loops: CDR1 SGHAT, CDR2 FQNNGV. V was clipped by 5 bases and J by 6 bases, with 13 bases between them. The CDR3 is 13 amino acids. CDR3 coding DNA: TGTGCCAGCAGCACGTCGGGGGTTGATGGCTACACCTTC. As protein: CASSTSGVDGYTF.

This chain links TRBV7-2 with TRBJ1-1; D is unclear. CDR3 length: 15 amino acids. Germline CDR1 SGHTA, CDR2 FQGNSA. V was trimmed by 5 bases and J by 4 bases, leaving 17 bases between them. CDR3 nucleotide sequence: TGTGCCAGCAGCCCCCGACATCATCCCCTCACTGAAGCTTTCTTT. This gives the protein CASSPRHHPLTEAFF.

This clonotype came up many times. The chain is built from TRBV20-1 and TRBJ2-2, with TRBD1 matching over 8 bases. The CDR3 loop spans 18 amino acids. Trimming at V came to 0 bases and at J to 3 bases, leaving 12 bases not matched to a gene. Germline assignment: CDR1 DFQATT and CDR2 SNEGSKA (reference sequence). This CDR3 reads CSARDQTGAIAHTGELFF. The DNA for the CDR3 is TGCAGTGCTAGAGACCAGACAGGGGCTATCGCCCACACCGGGGAGCTGTTTTTT.

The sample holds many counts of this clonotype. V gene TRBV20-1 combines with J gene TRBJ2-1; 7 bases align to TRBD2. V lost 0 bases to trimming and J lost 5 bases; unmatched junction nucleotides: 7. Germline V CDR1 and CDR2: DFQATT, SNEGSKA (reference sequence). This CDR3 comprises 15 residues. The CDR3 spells CSARDWLAANNEQFF. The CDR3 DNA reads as TGCAGTGCTAGAGATTGGCTAGCGGCTAACAATGAGCAGTTCTTC.

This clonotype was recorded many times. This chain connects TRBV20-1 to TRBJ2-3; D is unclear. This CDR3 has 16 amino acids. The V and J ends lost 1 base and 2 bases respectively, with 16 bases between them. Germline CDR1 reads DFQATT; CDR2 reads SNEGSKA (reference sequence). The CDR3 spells CSARAPPASDTDTQYF. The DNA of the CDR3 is TGCAGTGCTAGAGCCCCGCCAGCCTCAGACACAGATACGCAGTATTTT.

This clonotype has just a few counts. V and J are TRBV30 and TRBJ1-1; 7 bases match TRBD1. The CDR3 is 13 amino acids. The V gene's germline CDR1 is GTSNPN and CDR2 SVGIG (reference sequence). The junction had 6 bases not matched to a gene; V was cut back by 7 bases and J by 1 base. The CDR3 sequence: CASAGQSNTEAFF. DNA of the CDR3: TGTGCCTCGGCGGGACAGTCGAACACTGAAGCTTTCTTT.

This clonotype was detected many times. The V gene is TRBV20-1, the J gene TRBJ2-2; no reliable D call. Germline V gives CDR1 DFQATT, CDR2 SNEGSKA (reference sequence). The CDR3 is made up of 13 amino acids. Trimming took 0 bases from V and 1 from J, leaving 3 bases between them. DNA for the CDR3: TGCAGTGCTAGAGAAGGGAACACCGGGGAGCTGTTTTTT. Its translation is CSAREGNTGELFF.

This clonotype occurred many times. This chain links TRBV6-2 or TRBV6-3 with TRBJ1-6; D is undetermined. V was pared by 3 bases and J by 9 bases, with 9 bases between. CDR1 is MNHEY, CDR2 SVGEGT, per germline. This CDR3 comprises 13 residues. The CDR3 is CASSYPGFSPLHF. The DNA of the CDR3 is TGTGCCAGCAGTTATCCGGGGTTTTCACCCCTCCACTTT.

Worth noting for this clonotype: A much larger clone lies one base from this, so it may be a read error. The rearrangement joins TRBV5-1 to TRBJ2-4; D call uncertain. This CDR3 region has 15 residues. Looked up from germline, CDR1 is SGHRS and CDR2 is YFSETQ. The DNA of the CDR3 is TGCGCCAGCAGCTTGGATGGGTTGGCCAACAACATTCAGTACTTC. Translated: CASSLDGLANNIQYF.

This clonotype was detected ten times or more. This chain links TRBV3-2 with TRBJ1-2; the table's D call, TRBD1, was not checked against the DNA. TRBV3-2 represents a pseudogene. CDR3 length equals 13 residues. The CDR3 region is CASSQQGPYGYTF. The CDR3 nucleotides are TGTGCCAGCAGCCAACAGGGTCCCTATGGCTACACCTTC.

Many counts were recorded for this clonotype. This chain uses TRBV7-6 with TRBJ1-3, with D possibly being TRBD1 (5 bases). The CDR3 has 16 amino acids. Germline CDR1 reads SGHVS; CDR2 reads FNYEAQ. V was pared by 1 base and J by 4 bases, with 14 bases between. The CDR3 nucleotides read TGTGCCAGCAGCTTAGGACAGAAAGCATCCGGAAACACCATATATTTT. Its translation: CASSLGQKASGNTIYF.

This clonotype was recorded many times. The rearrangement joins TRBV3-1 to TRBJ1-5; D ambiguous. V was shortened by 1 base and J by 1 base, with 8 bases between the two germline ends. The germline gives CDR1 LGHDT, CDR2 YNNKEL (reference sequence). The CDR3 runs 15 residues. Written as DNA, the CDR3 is TGTGCCAGCAGCCAAGGTCGCGGGAGCAATCAGCCCCAGCATTTT. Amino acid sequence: CASSQGRGSNQPQHF. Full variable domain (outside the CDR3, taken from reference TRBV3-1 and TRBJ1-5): DTAVSQTPKYLVTQMGNDKSIKCEQNLGHDTMYWYKQDSKKFLKIMFSYNNKELIINETVPNRFSPKSPDKAHLNLHINSLELGDSAVYFCASSQGRGSNQPQHFGDGTRLSIL.

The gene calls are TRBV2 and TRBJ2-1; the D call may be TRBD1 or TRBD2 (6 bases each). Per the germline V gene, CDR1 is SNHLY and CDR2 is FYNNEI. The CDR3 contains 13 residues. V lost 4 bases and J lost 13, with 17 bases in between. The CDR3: CASSGEAGDYQFF. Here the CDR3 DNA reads TGTGCCAGCAGTGGGGAGGCAGGGGATTATCAGTTCTTC.

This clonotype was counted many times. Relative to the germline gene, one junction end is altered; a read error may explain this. CDR3 in amino acids: CASSEGNPGDTQYF. The CDR3 nucleotides read TGTGCTAGCAGCGAAGGAAACCCAGGAGATACGCAGTATTTT. The chain joins TRBV7-7 to TRBJ2-3; no firm D call. Germline loops: CDR1 SSHAT, CDR2 FNYEAQ (reference sequence). The length of the CDR3 is 14 residues.